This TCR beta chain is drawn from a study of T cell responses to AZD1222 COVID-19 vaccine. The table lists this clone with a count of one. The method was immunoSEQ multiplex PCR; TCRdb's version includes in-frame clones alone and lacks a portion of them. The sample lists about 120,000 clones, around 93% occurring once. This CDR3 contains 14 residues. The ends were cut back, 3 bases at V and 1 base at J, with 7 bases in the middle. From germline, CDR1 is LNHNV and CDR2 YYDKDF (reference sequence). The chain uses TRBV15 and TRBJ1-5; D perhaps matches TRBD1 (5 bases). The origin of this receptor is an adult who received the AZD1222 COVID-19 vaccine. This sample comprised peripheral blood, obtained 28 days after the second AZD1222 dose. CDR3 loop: CATSSGGSNQPQHF. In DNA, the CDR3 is TGTGCCACCAGCAGCGGGGGAAGCAATCAGCCCCAGCATTTT.